These 20 T cell receptor beta chains came from one sample sequenced in a study of Ad26.COV2.S vaccination and SARS-CoV-2 variants. Only in-frame clones appear in the TCRdb table, and some are missing; sequencing was by immunoSEQ multiplex PCR. This table has around 94,000 clones, around three quarters appearing once. The sample in question was peripheral blood, obtained after recovery from COVID-19. The source of these receptors is a human donor who had recovered from COVID-19.

The CDR3 loop is CAWSVGGLSSPLHF. The CDR3, as DNA: TGTGCCTGGAGTGTAGGAGGGTTAAGTTCACCCCTCCACTTT. V and J are TRBV30 and TRBJ1-6; D not certain. Trimming removed 0 bases from V and 9 bases from J, with 12 bases in between. Looked up from germline, CDR1 is GTSNPN and CDR2 is SVGIG (reference sequence). This CDR3 is built from 14 residues.

The CDR3 reads CASNPTQGAYGYTF. CDR3 nucleotide sequence: TGTGCCAGCAATCCCACACAGGGGGCCTATGGCTACACCTTC. The chain carries TRBV28 and TRBJ1-2, with 9 bases fitting TRBD1. J was trimmed by 4 bases and V by 7 bases; bases with no gene match: 7. Germline V gene lookup returns CDR1 MDHEN and CDR2 SYDVKM. CDR3 size: 14 residues.

CDR3 nucleotide sequence: TGTGCCAGCAGTTACTCGACAGGACAGGGCTACGAGCAGTACTTC. Translation: CASSYSTGQGYEQYF. The chain has TRBV6-5 and TRBJ2-7; 8 bases agree with TRBD1. J was trimmed by 3 bases and V by 0 bases; bases with no gene match: 4. The CDR3 runs 15 residues. CDR1 and CDR2 (germline): MNHEY, SVGAGI.

This clone was counted once. This chain links TRBV6-6 with TRBJ2-1; 11 nucleotides match TRBD2. This CDR3 spans 15 amino acids. The junction had 4 bases not matched to a gene; V was cut back by 5 bases and J by 4 bases. Germline V gene sequence: CDR1 MNHNY, CDR2 SVGAGI (reference sequence). The CDR3 loop reads CASSKLAGEYNEQFF. The CDR3 nucleotides read TGTGCCAGCAGTAAACTAGCGGGGGAATACAATGAGCAGTTCTTC.

V usage is TRBV30 and J usage is TRBJ1-1; D not certain. With 5 bases removed from V and 4 bases from J, the gap between germline ends came to 11 bases. Germline-derived CDR1 and CDR2 are GTSNPN and SVGIG (reference sequence). This CDR3 region has 12 residues. The CDR3 reads CAWVPGVTEAFF. CDR3 in DNA: TGTGCCTGGGTTCCGGGCGTCACTGAAGCTTTCTTT.

This sequence joins TRBV12-3 or TRBV12-4 and TRBJ1-3, with D uncertain. The CDR3 runs 12 residues. The ends were cut back, 6 bases at V and 8 bases at J, with 11 bases in the middle. The CDR3, as DNA: TGTGCCAGCAGACGCGAGGTAGACACCATATATTTT. Its protein is CASRREVDTIYF.

This chain uses TRBV10-1 with TRBJ2-1; 10 bases are shared with TRBD2. This CDR3 contains 17 residues. With 6 bases clipped from V and 5 bases from J, the junction kept 13 bases outside the gene matches. Germline CDR1 WNHNN, CDR2 SYGVQD (reference sequence). The CDR3 is CASSVGLAGDLDNEQFF. CDR3 bases: TGCGCCAGCAGCGTCGGTCTAGCGGGGGACTTAGACAATGAGCAGTTCTTC.

The V gene is TRBV18, the J gene TRBJ2-6; D may be TRBD1 (5 bases). The ends were cut back, 2 bases at V and 2 bases at J, with 13 bases in the middle. The CDR3 length is 17 residues. The germline V gene encodes CDR1 KGHSH and CDR2 LQKENI. CDR3 sequence: CASSPTLLGAGANVLTF. In nucleotides, the CDR3 is TGTGCCAGCTCACCAACCCTCCTAGGGGCTGGGGCCAACGTCCTGACTTTC.

V is TRBV7-3 and J is TRBJ2-1, with TRBD2 identical over 7 bases. The CDR3 consists of 14 residues. J was trimmed by 6 bases and V by 2 bases; bases with no gene match: 4. Germline V lookup: CDR1 SGHTA, CDR2 FQGTGA. CDR3 in amino acids: CASSLGSGGNEQFF. In DNA form, the CDR3 reads TGTGCCAGCAGCTTAGGGTCGGGGGGCAATGAGCAGTTCTTC.

The V gene is TRBV3-1 (or the pseudogene TRBV3-2), the J gene TRBJ2-1; 10 bases line up with TRBD2. The length of the CDR3 is 16 residues. Germline V gene data show CDR1 as LGHDT and CDR2 as YNNKEL (reference sequence). V was pared by 3 bases and J by 6 bases, with 8 bases of the junction left unmatched. This chain's CDR3 is CASSHYLAGVSNEQFF. CDR3 bases: TGTGCCAGCAGCCATTACCTAGCGGGGGTATCCAATGAGCAGTTCTTC.

The chain has TRBV6-4 and TRBJ2-3, with 9 bases matching TRBD2. The CDR3 is 15 amino acids. The germline gives CDR1 MRHNA, CDR2 SNTAGT. The V segment lost 3 bases and the J segment 4 bases; nucleotides outside the gene matches: 5. The CDR3 DNA reads TGTGCCAGCAGTGATGGCGGGGGGGCCGCAGATACGCAGTATTTT. Residues: CASSDGGGAADTQYF.

The gene calls are TRBV2 and TRBJ2-2; D gene unclear. The CDR3 has 12 amino acids. V gave up 6 bases and J gave up 5 bases, with 7 bases separating them. CDR1 is SNHLY and CDR2 is FYNNEI in the germline V gene. In DNA, the CDR3 is TGTGCCAGCAGCATCCAAACCGGGGAGCTGTTTTTT. Translation: CASSIQTGELFF.

The chain combines TRBV28 with TRBJ1-2; TRBD1 matches 8 bases. Germline V gene lookup returns CDR1 MDHEN and CDR2 SYDVKM. Trimming cost V 5 bases and J 1 base; bases outside gene matches: 9. This CDR3 has 16 residues. The CDR3 nucleotides are TGTGCCAGCAGTCCGGACAGGGTATTCCTTAACTATGGCTACACCTTC. It is translated as CASSPDRVFLNYGYTF.

The J gene is TRBJ2-3, the V gene TRBV5-4, with unresolved D. This CDR3 has 14 residues. Trimming pared 2 bases from V and 4 bases from J, leaving 11 bases between. CDR1 and CDR2 from the germline V gene are SGHNT and YYREEE (reference sequence). DNA for the CDR3: TGTGCCAGCAGCTTCCCCATGGAAGCAGATACGCAGTATTTT. Its translation: CASSFPMEADTQYF.

This sequence joins TRBV6-1 and TRBJ2-1; possible D gene TRBD1, 5 bases. Germline V gene sequence: CDR1 MNHNS, CDR2 SASEGT. The V end lost 2 bases, the J end lost 4 bases, and 12 bases lay between the germline ends. This CDR3 comprises 15 residues. The CDR3 sequence is CASSESWTKYNEQFF. The CDR3 DNA sequence: TGTGCCAGCAGTGAATCCTGGACAAAATACAATGAGCAGTTCTTC.

The genes are TRBV2 and TRBJ1-6; D is perhaps TRBD1 (5 bases). The CDR3 is made up of 15 amino acids. Germline V gene data show CDR1 as SNHLY and CDR2 as FYNNEI. Trimming stripped 1 base from V and 6 bases from J, with 10 bases between. Here the CDR3 DNA reads TGTGCCAGCAGTGAAGACAGGCCAAGTAATTCACCCCTCCACTTT. Amino acids: CASSEDRPSNSPLHF. Drawing the rest from reference TRBV2 and TRBJ1-6, the complete variable domain is EPEVTQTPSHQVTQMGQEVILRCVPISNHLYFYWYRQILGQKVEFLVSFYNNEISEKSEIFDDQFSVERPDGSNFTLKIRSTKLEDSAMYFCASSEDRPSNSPLHFGNGTRLTVT.

The chain joins TRBV28 to TRBJ2-5; maybe TRBD2 (6 bases). The CDR3 covers 14 residues. V lost 3 bases and J lost 5, with 13 bases in between. CDR1 and CDR2 from the germline V gene are MDHEN and SYDVKM. The CDR3 bases are TGTGCCAGCAGTTTGCCGATGGCGGGGGAGACCCAGTACTTC. It encodes CASSLPMAGETQYF.

This chain uses TRBV30 with TRBJ1-6; unclear D gene. Germline CDR1 and CDR2: GTSNPN and SVGIG (reference sequence). V was cut by 3 bases and J by 0 bases, with 6 bases left in between. The CDR3 runs 14 residues. CDR3 protein: CAWRHSSYNSPLHF. The CDR3 region has the DNA TGTGCCTGGAGGCATAGCTCCTATAATTCACCCCTCCACTTT. The full variable domain, rest sourced from reference TRBV30 and TRBJ1-6, is SQTIHQWPATLVQPVGSPLSLECTVEGTSNPNLYWYRQAAGRGLQLLFYSVGIGQISSEVPQNLSASRPQDRQFILSSKKLLLSDSGFYLCAWRHSSYNSPLHFGNGTRLTVT.

V is TRBV6-1 and J is TRBJ2-7, with D tentatively TRBD1 (6 bases). The CDR3 consists of 12 residues. The germline V and J ends were trimmed by 1 base and 8 bases, with 9 bases remaining between them. Per germline, CDR1 MNHNS and CDR2 SASEGT. Written as DNA, the CDR3 is TGTGCCAGCAGTGAAGAGGACAGCCAGCAGTACTTC. Encoded protein: CASSEEDSQQYF.

V gene TRBV19 combines with J gene TRBJ1-2; D gene unclear. The length of the CDR3 is 14 residues. Germline V CDR1 and CDR2: LNHDA, SQIVND (reference sequence). V lost 1 base and J 4 bases, leaving 10 bases between the germline ends. DNA of the CDR3: TGTGCCAGTAGTATAGGGGCAGAACTCTATGGCTACACCTTC. It is translated as CASSIGAELYGYTF.